The 19 T cell receptor beta chains in this list originate from one sample, sequenced in a study of control samples from healthy donors and cancer patients. Some clones are missing from TCRdb's copy, which holds only in-frame ones; the method was immunoSEQ multiplex PCR. The sample consists of about 77,000 clones, around 92% of them appearing once. Input material: blood. These receptor sequences come from a woman aged 55-75 years in good health.

The rearrangement joins TRBV7-2 to TRBJ2-6, with D perhaps matching TRBD1 (5 bases). The CDR3 runs 12 residues. V shed 5 bases and J shed 13 bases, with 12 bases lying between them. Germline-derived CDR1 and CDR2 are SGHTA and FQGNSA. The chain's CDR3 is CASSMTESVLTF. The CDR3, as DNA: TGTGCCAGCAGCATGACAGAATCGGTCCTGACTTTC.

This sequence joins TRBV11-2 and TRBJ1-3; TRBD1 might be the D (5 bases). CDR1 SGHAT and CDR2 FQNNGV come from the germline V gene. V gave up 3 bases and J gave up 1 base, with 7 bases separating them. This CDR3 has 14 amino acids. CDR3 residues: CASSLWGSGNTIYF. CDR3 in DNA: TGTGCCAGCAGCTTGTGGGGGTCTGGAAACACCATATATTTT.

The chain recombines TRBV4-1 with TRBJ2-1; 16 bases line up with TRBD2. This CDR3 spans 21 amino acids. Germline V lookup: CDR1 MGHRA, CDR2 YSYEKL. J lost 2 bases, V lost 2 bases, and 12 bases had no gene match. For the CDR3, the DNA is TGCGCCAGCAGCCAATCTGATCCGGGACTAGCGGGAGGGAAGACCTACAATGAGCAGTTCTTC. Its translation is CASSQSDPGLAGGKTYNEQFF.

The chain couples TRBV5-6 to TRBJ1-4, with D possibly matching TRBD1 (6 bases). Germline-derived CDR1 and CDR2 are SGHDT and YYEEEE. The length of the CDR3 is 14 residues. V lost 4 bases and J lost 6, with 13 bases in between. CDR3: CASSQQGIYEKLFF. The DNA for the CDR3 is TGTGCCAGCAGCCAACAGGGTATTTATGAAAAACTGTTTTTT.

This clone was seen a single time. This chain links TRBV29-1 with TRBJ2-3, with 7 bases identical to TRBD1. Germline V gene sequence: CDR1 SQVTM, CDR2 ANQGSEA. The trim removed 3 bases at V and 4 bases at J, leaving 4 bases unmatched. The CDR3 consists of 13 residues. The DNA for the CDR3 is TGCAGCGTTGATAGACAGGGCCCAGATACGCAGTATTTT. This sequence encodes CSVDRQGPDTQYF.

The V and J genes are TRBV10-1 and TRBJ1-2; no clear D gene. The CDR3 loop spans 13 amino acids. The germline gives CDR1 WNHNN, CDR2 SYGVQD (reference sequence). The V end was cut by 1 base, the J end by 5 bases, with 8 bases between. The chain's CDR3 is CASSEYPTYGYTF. The DNA of the CDR3 is TGCGCCAGCAGTGAGTACCCGACGTATGGCTACACCTTC.

This CDR3 is CASSLMAGSHQPQHF. CDR3 DNA sequence: TGTGCCAGCAGCCTTATGGCAGGGTCCCATCAGCCCCAGCATTTT. The chain recombines TRBV7-2 with TRBJ1-5; tentative D call: TRBD1 (5 bases). The CDR3 length is 15 residues. Germline lookup yields CDR1 SGHTA and CDR2 FQGNSA. Between the trimmed V and J ends, which lost 5 bases and 5 bases, there was a span of 16 bases.

The V and J genes are TRBV28 and TRBJ2-2; D ambiguous. The CDR3 is 13 amino acids. V gave up 7 bases and J gave up 7 bases, with 13 bases separating them. Germline V gene data show CDR1 as MDHEN and CDR2 as SYDVKM. The CDR3 spells CASTLGSDGELFF. CDR3 nucleotides: TGTGCCAGCACCCTCGGGTCGGACGGGGAGCTGTTTTTT. The full variable domain, completed using reference TRBV28 and TRBJ2-2, is DVKVTQSSRYLVKRTGEKVFLECVQDMDHENMFWYRQDPGLGLRLIYFSYDVKMKEKGDIPEGYSVSREKKERFSLILESASTNQTSMYLCASTLGSDGELFFGEGSRLTVL.

The CDR3, as DNA: TGCGCCAGCAGCCTCCGGGACTCGTGGGGGGGTCAGGAGCAGTTCTTC. Residues: CASSLRDSWGGQEQFF. V and J are TRBV5-1 and TRBJ2-1; 7 bases match TRBD2. V dropped 4 bases and J dropped 10; count of bases not matched to a gene: 17. CDR1 SGHRS and CDR2 YFSETQ come from the germline V gene. The CDR3 runs to 16 residues.

V and J are TRBV6-1 and TRBJ2-3; 9 positions agree with TRBD2. The V gene end was trimmed by 3 bases and the J gene end by 0 bases; junction bases not matched to a gene: 1. This CDR3 contains 15 residues. From germline, CDR1 is MNHNS and CDR2 SASEGT. CDR3 sequence: CASSEAGGSTDTQYF. Here the CDR3 DNA reads TGTGCCAGCAGTGAGGCGGGAGGGAGCACAGATACGCAGTATTTT.

The chain carries TRBV18 and TRBJ1-6; D gene uncertain. This CDR3 is 16 amino acids long. Germline CDR1 KGHSH, CDR2 LQKENI. The ends were cut back, 3 bases at V and 0 bases at J, with 9 bases in the middle. The CDR3 DNA is TGTGCCAGCTCACCCAGGAGCAGCTCCTATAATTCACCCCTCCACTTT. As protein: CASSPRSSSYNSPLHF.

The chain recombines TRBV6-5 with TRBJ1-2; D is unresolved. Germline V gene lookup returns CDR1 MNHEY and CDR2 SVGAGI. The CDR3 runs to 12 residues. V gave up 7 bases and J gave up 4 bases, with 10 bases separating them. The CDR3 is CASTSGSYGYTF. The CDR3, as DNA: TGTGCCAGCACGTCAGGCAGCTATGGCTACACCTTC.

V and J are TRBV28 and TRBJ1-2; tentative D call: TRBD1 (5 bases). Germline CDR1 reads MDHEN; CDR2 reads SYDVKM. V was pared by 5 bases and J by 0 bases, with 19 bases between. The CDR3 is 17 residues long. CDR3 amino acids: CASSRALQLGANYGYTF. The CDR3 DNA reads as TGTGCCAGCAGTAGGGCCCTTCAATTAGGGGCTAACTATGGCTACACCTTC.

The rearrangement joins TRBV25-1 to TRBJ1-1; tentative D call: TRBD1 (5 bases). Germline V gene lookup returns CDR1 MGHDK and CDR2 SYGVNS. The length of the CDR3 is 17 residues. With 8 bases removed from V and 4 bases from J, the gap between germline ends came to 26 bases. The chain's CDR3 is CASPFEWPSRVATEAFF. The CDR3 DNA is TGTGCCAGCCCGTTTGAGTGGCCCTCCAGGGTGGCCACTGAAGCTTTCTTT.

V usage is TRBV4-3 and J usage is TRBJ1-2; 7 bases are a match to TRBD1. The CDR3 is 14 amino acids. J was trimmed by 3 bases and V by 3 bases; bases with no gene match: 4. Germline V gene lookup returns CDR1 LGHNA and CDR2 YSLEER. CDR3 in DNA: TGCGCCAGCAGCCAGGGGACAGTAGACTATGGCTACACCTTC. Protein: CASSQGTVDYGYTF.

The genes are TRBV30 and TRBJ2-7; weak D call: TRBD2 (6 bases). V lost 5 bases to trimming and J lost 3 bases, with 14 bases between them. This CDR3 is built from 13 residues. Germline loops: CDR1 GTSNPN, CDR2 SVGIG (reference sequence). In DNA, the CDR3 is TGTGCCTGGGCCCGGTGGGGGGTCTACGAGCAGTACTTC. Residues: CAWARWGVYEQYF.

This clone was counted once. The chain employs TRBV7-2 and TRBJ2-1, with D perhaps matching TRBD2 (6 bases). Trimming shortened V by 2 bases and J by 2 bases, and 16 bases separated the two germline ends. The CDR3 sequence is 17 residues long. The germline V gene encodes CDR1 SGHTA and CDR2 FQGNSA. In DNA, the CDR3 is TGTGCCAGCAGCTTACACGGGTCTCGGGGGACCTACAATGAGCAGTTCTTC. This sequence encodes CASSLHGSRGTYNEQFF.

The chain links TRBV19 to TRBJ1-4, with D hard to call. Looked up from germline, CDR1 is LNHDA and CDR2 is SQIVND (reference sequence). Between the trimmed V and J ends, which lost 10 bases and 0 bases, there was a span of 12 bases. This CDR3 has 14 residues. The CDR3 region is CATMRQATNEKLFF. The CDR3 DNA sequence: TGTGCCACTATGCGCCAGGCAACTAATGAAAAACTGTTTTTT.

The CDR3 sequence is CASSLGGQGGETQYF. CDR3 nucleotide sequence: TGTGCCAGCAGTTTAGGGGGACAGGGTGGGGAGACCCAGTACTTC. The chain links TRBV28 to TRBJ2-5, with 9 bases that match TRBD1. Trimming at V came to 2 bases and at J to 5 bases, leaving 6 bases not matched to a gene. The CDR3 runs 15 residues. The germline gives CDR1 MDHEN, CDR2 SYDVKM.